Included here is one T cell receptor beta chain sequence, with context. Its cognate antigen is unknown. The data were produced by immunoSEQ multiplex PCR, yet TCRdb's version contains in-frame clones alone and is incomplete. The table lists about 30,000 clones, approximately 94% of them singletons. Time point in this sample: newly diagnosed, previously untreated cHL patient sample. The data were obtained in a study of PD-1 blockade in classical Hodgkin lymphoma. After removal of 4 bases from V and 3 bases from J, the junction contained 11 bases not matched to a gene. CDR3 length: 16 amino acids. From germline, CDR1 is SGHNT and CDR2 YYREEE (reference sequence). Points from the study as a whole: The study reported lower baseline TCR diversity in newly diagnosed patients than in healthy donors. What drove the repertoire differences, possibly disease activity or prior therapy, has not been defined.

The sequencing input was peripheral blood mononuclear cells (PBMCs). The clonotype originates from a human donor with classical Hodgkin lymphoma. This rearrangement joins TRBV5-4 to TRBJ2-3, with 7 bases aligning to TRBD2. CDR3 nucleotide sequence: TGTGCCAGCAGCGACGCCAGAAGGCGGGAGACAGATACGCAGTATTTT. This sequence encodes CASSDARRRETDTQYF.